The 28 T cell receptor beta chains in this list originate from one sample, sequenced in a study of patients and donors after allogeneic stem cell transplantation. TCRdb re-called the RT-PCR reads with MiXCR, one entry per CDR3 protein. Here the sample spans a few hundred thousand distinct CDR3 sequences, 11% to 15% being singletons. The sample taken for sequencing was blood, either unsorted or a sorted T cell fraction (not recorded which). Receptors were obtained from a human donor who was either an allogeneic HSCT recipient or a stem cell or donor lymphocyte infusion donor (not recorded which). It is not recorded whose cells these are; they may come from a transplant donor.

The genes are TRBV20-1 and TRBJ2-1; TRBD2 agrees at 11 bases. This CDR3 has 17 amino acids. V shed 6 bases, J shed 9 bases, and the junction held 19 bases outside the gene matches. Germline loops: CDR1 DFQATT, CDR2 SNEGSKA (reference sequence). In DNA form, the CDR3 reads TGCAGTGCCACTCCTCTAGCGGGAGGATTCCTCAGGAGTGAGCAGTTCTTC. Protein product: CSATPLAGGFLRSEQFF.

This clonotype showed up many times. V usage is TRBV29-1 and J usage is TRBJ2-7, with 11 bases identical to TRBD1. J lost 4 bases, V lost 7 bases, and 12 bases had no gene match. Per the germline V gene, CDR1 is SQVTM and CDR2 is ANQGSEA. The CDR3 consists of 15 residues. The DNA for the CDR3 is TGCAGCGGAAGAACCGGGACAGGGGGGATTTACGAGCAGTACTTC. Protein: CSGRTGTGGIYEQYF.

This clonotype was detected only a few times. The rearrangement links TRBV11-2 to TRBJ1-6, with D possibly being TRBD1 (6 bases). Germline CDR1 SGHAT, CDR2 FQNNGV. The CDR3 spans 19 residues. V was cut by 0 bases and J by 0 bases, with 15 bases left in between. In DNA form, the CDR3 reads TGTGCCAGCAGCTTAGACCCGGGACACTGGAGCTCCTATAATTCACCCCTCCACTTT. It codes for CASSLDPGHWSSYNSPLHF. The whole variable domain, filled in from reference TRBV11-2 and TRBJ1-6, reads EAGVAQSPRYKIIEKRQSVAFWCNPISGHATLYWYQQILGQGPKLLIQFQNNGVVDDSQLPKDRFSAERLKGVDSTLKIQPAKLEDSAVYLCASSLDPGHWSSYNSPLHFGNGTRLTVT.

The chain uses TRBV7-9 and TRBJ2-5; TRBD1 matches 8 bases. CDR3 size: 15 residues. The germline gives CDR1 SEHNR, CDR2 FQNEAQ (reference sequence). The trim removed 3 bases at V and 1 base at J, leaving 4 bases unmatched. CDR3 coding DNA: TGTGCCAGCAGCTTCGGGGACAGGATCCAAGAGACCCAGTACTTC. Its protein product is CASSFGDRIQETQYF.

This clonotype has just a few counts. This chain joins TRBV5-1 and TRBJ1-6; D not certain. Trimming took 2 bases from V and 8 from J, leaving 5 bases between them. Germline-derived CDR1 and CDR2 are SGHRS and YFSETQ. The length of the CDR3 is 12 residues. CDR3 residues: CASSFNDSPLHF. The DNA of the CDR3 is TGCGCCAGCAGCTTTAATGATTCACCCCTCCACTTT.

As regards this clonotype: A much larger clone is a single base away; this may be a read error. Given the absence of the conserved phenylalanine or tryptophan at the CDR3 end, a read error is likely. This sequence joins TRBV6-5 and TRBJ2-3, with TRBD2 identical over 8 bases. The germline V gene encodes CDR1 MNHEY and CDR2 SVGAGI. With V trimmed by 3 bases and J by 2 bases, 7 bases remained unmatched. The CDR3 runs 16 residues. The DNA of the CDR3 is TGTGCCAGCAGTTATGGTGCGGGGGGCCTCACAGATACGCAGTATATT. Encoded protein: CASSYGAGGLTDTQYI.

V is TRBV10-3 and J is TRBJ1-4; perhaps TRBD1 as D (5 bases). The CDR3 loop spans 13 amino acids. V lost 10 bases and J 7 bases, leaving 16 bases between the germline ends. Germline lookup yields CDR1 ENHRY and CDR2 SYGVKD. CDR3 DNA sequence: TGTGCCACCCGGGGCAGGGATTTTGAAAAACTGTTTTTT. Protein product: CATRGRDFEKLFF.

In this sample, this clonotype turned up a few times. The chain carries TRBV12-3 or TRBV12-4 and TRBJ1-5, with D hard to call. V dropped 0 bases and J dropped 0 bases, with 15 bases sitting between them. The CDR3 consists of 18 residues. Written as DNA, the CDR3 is TGTGCCAGCAGTTTAGCGCTTCGTGGGGTTGGTAGCAATCAGCCCCAGCATTTT. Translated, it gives CASSLALRGVGSNQPQHF.

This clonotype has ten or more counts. The CDR3 coding sequence is TGCGCCAGCAGCTTGGTGTCTAGCGGCCACGAGCAGTACTTC. Translating it yields CASSLVSSGHEQYF. The chain uses TRBV5-1 and TRBJ2-7; TRBD2 agrees at 7 bases. Germline V lookup: CDR1 SGHRS, CDR2 YFSETQ. The CDR3 covers 14 residues. The J segment lost 5 bases and the V segment lost 0 bases, leaving 5 bases of the junction unmatched.

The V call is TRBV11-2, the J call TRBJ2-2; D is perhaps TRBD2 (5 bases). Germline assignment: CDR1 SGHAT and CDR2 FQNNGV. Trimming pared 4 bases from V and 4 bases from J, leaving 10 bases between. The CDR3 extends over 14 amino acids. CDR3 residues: CASSSRTFTGELFF. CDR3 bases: TGTGCCAGCAGCTCAAGGACTTTCACCGGGGAGCTGTTTTTT. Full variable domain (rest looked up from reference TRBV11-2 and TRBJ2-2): EAGVAQSPRYKIIEKRQSVAFWCNPISGHATLYWYQQILGQGPKLLIQFQNNGVVDDSQLPKDRFSAERLKGVDSTLKIQPAKLEDSAVYLCASSSRTFTGELFFGEGSRLTVL.

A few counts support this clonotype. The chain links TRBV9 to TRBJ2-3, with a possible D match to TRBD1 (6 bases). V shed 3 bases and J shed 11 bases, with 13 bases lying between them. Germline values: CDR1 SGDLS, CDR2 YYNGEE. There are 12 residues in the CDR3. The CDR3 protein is CASSAGRGQQYF. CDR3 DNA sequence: TGTGCCAGCAGCGCAGGTCGGGGACAGCAGTATTTT.

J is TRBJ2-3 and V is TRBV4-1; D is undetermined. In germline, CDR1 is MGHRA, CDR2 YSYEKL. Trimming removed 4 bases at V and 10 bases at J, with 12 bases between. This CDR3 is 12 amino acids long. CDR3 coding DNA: TGCGCCAGCAGCCCCCAATTAGGCGCGCAGTATTTT. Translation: CASSPQLGAQYF.

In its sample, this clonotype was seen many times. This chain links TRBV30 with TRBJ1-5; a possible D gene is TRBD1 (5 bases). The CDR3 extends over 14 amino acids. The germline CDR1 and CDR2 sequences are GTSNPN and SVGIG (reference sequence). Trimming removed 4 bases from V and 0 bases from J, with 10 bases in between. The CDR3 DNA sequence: TGTGCCTGGAAATGGGGGAATAGCAATCAGCCCCAGCATTTT. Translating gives CAWKWGNSNQPQHF.

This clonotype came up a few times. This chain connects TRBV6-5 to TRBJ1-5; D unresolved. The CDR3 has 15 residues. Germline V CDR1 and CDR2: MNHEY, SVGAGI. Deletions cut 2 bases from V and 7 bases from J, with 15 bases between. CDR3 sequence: CASSYSEVGGQPQHF. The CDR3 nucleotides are TGTGCCAGCAGTTACAGCGAGGTAGGCGGCCAGCCCCAGCATTTT.

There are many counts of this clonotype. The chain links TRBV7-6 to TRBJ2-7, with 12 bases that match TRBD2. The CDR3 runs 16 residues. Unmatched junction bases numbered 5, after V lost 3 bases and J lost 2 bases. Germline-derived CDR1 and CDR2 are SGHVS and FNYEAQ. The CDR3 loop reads CASSLMTSGGAYEQYF. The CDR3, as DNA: TGTGCCAGCAGCTTGATGACTAGCGGGGGAGCCTACGAGCAGTACTTC. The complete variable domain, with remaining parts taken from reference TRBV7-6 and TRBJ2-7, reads GAGVSQSPRYKVTKRGQDVALRCDPISGHVSLYWYRQALGQGPEFLTYFNYEAQQDKSGLPNDRFSAERPEGSISTLTIQRTEQRDSAMYRCASSLMTSGGAYEQYFGPGTRLTVT.

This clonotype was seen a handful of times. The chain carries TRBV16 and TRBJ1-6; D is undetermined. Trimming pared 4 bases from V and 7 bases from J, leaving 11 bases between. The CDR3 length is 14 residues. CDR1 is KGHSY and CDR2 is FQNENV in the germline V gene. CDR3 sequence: CASSPSGWNSPLHF. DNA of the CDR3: TGTGCCAGCAGCCCATCTGGATGGAATTCACCCCTCCACTTT.

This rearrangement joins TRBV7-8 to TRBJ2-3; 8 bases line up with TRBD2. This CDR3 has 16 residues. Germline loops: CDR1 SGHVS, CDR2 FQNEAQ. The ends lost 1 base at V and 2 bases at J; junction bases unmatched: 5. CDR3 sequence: CASSLGSSGLTDTQYF. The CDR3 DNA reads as TGTGCCAGCAGCTTAGGCTCTAGCGGGCTCACAGATACGCAGTATTTT.

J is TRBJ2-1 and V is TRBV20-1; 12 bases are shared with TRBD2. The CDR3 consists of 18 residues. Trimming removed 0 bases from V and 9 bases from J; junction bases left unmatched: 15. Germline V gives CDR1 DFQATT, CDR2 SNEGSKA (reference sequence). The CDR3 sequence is CSARDSGLAGGFVGEQFF. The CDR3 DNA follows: TGCAGTGCTAGAGATTCAGGCCTAGCGGGGGGGTTTGTGGGTGAGCAGTTCTTC.

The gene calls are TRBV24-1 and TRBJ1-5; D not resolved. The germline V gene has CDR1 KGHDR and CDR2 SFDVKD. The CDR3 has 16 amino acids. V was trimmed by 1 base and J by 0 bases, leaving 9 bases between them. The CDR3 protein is CATSDFGLYSNQPQHF. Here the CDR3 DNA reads TGTGCCACCAGTGATTTTGGGTTATATAGCAATCAGCCCCAGCATTTT.

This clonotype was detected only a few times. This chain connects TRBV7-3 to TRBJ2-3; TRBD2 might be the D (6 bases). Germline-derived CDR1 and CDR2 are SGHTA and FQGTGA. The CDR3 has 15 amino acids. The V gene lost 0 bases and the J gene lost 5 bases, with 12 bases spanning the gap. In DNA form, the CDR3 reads TGTGCCAGCAGCTTAACCCCAGGGAGGAAAGATACGCAGTATTTT. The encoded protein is CASSLTPGRKDTQYF. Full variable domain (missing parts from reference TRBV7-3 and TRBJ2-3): GAGVSQTPSNKVTEKGKYVELRCDPISGHTALYWYRQSLGQGPEFLIYFQGTGAADDSGLPNDRFFAVRPEGSVSTLKIQRTERGDSAVYLCASSLTPGRKDTQYFGPGTRLTVL.

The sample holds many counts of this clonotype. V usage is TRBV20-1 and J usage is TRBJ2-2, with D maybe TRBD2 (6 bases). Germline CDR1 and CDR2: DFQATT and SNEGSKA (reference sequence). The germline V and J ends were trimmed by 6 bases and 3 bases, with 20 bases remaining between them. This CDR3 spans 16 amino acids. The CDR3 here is CSAPPGVAGDTGELFF. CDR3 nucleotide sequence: TGCAGTGCGCCACCGGGGGTAGCTGGGGACACCGGGGAGCTGTTTTTT.

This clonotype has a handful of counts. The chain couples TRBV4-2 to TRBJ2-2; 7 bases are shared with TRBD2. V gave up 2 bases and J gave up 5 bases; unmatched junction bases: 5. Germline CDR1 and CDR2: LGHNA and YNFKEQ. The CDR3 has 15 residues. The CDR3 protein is CASSQRGVETGELFF. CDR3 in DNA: TGTGCCAGCAGCCAACGGGGGGTCGAAACCGGGGAGCTGTTTTTT.

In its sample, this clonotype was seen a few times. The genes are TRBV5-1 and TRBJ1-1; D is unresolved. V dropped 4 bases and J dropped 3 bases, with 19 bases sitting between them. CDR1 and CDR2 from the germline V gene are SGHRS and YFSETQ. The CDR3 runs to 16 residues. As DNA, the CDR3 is TGCGCCAGCAGCCCCTCGACTAAGGGATATCACACTGAAGCTTTCTTT. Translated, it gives CASSPSTKGYHTEAFF.

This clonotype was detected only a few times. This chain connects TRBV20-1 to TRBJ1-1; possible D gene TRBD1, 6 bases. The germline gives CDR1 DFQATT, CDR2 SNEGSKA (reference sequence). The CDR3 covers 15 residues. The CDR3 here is CRPSSGAVGDTEAFF. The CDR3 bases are TGCAGGCCCTCATCGGGGGCGGTTGGGGACACTGAAGCTTTCTTT.

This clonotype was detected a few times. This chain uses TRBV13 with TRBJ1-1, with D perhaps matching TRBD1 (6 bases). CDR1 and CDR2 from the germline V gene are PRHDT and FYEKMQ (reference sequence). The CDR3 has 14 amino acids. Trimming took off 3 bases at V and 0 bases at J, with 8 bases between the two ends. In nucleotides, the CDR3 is TGTGCCAGCAGCTTCGGACAGCTGAACACTGAAGCTTTCTTT. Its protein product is CASSFGQLNTEAFF. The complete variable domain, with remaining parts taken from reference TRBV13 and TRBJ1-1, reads AAGVIQSPRHLIKEKRETATLKCYPIPRHDTVYWYQQGPGQDPQFLISFYEKMQSDKGSIPDRFSAQQFSDYHSELNMSSLELGDSALYFCASSFGQLNTEAFFGQGTRLTVV.

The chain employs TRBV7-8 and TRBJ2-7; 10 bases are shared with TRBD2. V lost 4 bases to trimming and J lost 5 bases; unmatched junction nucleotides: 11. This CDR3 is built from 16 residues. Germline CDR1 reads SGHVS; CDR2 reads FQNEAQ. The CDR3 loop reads CASSSGLAVSLDEQYF. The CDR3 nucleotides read TGTGCCAGCAGCTCCGGACTAGCGGTGAGCCTAGACGAGCAGTACTTC.

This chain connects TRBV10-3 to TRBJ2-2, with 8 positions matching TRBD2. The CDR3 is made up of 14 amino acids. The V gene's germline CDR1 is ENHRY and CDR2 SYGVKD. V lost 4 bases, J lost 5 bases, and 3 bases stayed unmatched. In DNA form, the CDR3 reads TGTGCCATCAGTGGGTCTAGCGGGACCGGGGAGCTGTTTTTT. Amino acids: CAISGSSGTGELFF.

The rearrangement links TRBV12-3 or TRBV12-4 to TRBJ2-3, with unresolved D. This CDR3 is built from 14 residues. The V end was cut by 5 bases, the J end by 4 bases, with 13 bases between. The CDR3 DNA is TGTGCCAGCAGTCCAACACTGGCTCCAGATACGCAGTATTTT. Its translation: CASSPTLAPDTQYF.